A single sample is the source of the 9 T cell receptor beta chains below, sequenced in a study of T cell responses to AZD1222 COVID-19 vaccine. The assay was immunoSEQ multiplex PCR, and TCRdb's table has in-frame clones only and misses some. Seen here are approximately 140,000 clones, about 93% observed once, and the top ten hold around 1.3%. Sequenced material: peripheral blood, taken on day 0 of AZD1222 vaccination. The receptor source for this set is an adult in good health.

This chain uses TRBV11-1 with TRBJ2-1, with TRBD2 as a possible D gene (5 bases). Trimming pared 8 bases from V and 0 bases from J, leaving 17 bases between. Per germline, CDR1 SGHAT and CDR2 FQDESV (reference sequence). This CDR3 spans 16 amino acids. For the CDR3, the DNA is TGTGCCAGCGCTCTAGCAGAACTGAGCTCCTACAATGAGCAGTTCTTC. This gives the protein CASALAELSSYNEQFF.

DNA of the CDR3: TGTGCCAGCAGCCACCGAGGGGGCGGAGAGACCCAGTACTTC. As protein: CASSHRGGGETQYF. The rearrangement uses TRBV3-1 (or the pseudogene TRBV3-2) and TRBJ2-5, with 7 bases aligning to TRBD1. This CDR3 comprises 14 residues. In germline, CDR1 is LGHDT, CDR2 YNNKEL (reference sequence). J lost 4 bases, V lost 3 bases, and 5 bases had no gene match.

The V and J genes are TRBV19 and TRBJ1-6; D unclear. CDR1 and CDR2 (germline): LNHDA, SQIVND (reference sequence). The CDR3 has 13 residues. V lost 8 bases, J lost 4 bases, and 9 bases lay in between. The chain's CDR3 is CASASLYNSPLHF. In DNA, the CDR3 is TGTGCCAGTGCGAGTCTGTATAATTCACCCCTCCACTTT.

CDR3 nucleotides: TGCGCCAGCAGCCAAGGACAGGGTATCTCACCCCTCCACTTT. Translated: CASSQGQGISPLHF. The V gene is TRBV4-1, the J gene TRBJ1-6; TRBD1 matches 7 bases. Germline CDR1 and CDR2: MGHRA and YSYEKL. The CDR3 is 14 residues long. Unmatched junction bases numbered 4, after V lost 1 base and J lost 10 bases.

V usage is TRBV9 and J usage is TRBJ2-1, with D perhaps matching TRBD2 (6 bases). The CDR3 runs 16 residues. V gave up 3 bases and J gave up 0 bases, with 13 bases separating them. Germline V gene sequence: CDR1 SGDLS, CDR2 YYNGEE. CDR3 nucleotide sequence: TGTGCCAGCAGCGGGCTTAGCGGACGCTCCTACAATGAGCAGTTCTTC. This codes for CASSGLSGRSYNEQFF.

The chain couples TRBV2 to TRBJ2-5, with D possibly TRBD2 on 5 matching bases. CDR1 is SNHLY and CDR2 is FYNNEI in the germline V gene. With 3 bases removed from V and 5 bases from J, the gap between germline ends came to 10 bases. The CDR3 is made up of 13 amino acids. The CDR3 coding sequence is TGTGCCAGCAGTGACGGGGAGTGGGAGACCCAGTACTTC. Protein sequence: CASSDGEWETQYF.

The V call is TRBV18, the J call TRBJ1-2; 7 positions agree with TRBD1. The germline V gene encodes CDR1 KGHSH and CDR2 LQKENI. V dropped 3 bases and J dropped 2; count of bases not matched to a gene: 6. There are 15 residues in the CDR3. CDR3 residues: CASSPLPGQNYGYTF. The CDR3 DNA reads TGTGCCAGCTCACCCCTTCCGGGACAGAACTATGGCTACACCTTC.

V gene TRBV18 combines with J gene TRBJ1-4; D call uncertain. The CDR3 spans 15 residues. The V end was cut by 1 base, the J end by 0 bases, with 6 bases between. Germline V gene data show CDR1 as KGHSH and CDR2 as LQKENI. The CDR3 protein is CASSPQLATNEKLFF. The CDR3 nucleotides read TGTGCCAGCTCACCACAGCTTGCAACTAATGAAAAACTGTTTTTT.

The chain uses TRBV27 and TRBJ1-1; perhaps TRBD1 as D (5 bases). The CDR3 length is 16 residues. Germline V lookup: CDR1 MNHEY, CDR2 SMNVEV (reference sequence). V was trimmed by 6 bases and J by 0 bases, leaving 17 bases between them. CDR3 DNA: TGTGCCAGCAGCCACCCACCAGGGATACTGAACACTGAAGCTTTCTTT. It yields the protein CASSHPPGILNTEAFF.